Below are 13 T cell receptor beta chains sequenced from a single sample in a study of T cell repertoires in cytomegalovirus infection. TCRdb reprocessed the reads with MiXCR, giving one entry per CDR3 protein. The table shows roughly 130,000 distinct CDR3 sequences, with 20% to 30% occurring only once. Their antigens remain unidentified. Sequenced input: PBMCs, sequenced either directly or after in vitro stimulation (not recorded which). These receptors originate from a human donor in good health (CMV status not recorded). Some clones in this sample may be carry-over from other donors' samples.

This clonotype was observed many times. Here the CDR3 reads CASSFGTGTSELTDTQYF. As DNA, the CDR3 is TGTGCCAGCAGCTTTGGGACCGGGACTAGCGAACTCACAGATACGCAGTATTTT. V gene TRBV7-9 combines with J gene TRBJ2-3; 10 bases are shared with TRBD2. The CDR3 totals 18 residues. V lost 3 bases, J lost 2 bases, and 11 bases stayed unmatched. Germline V lookup: CDR1 SEHNR, CDR2 FQNEAQ (reference sequence).

This clonotype showed up many times. V usage is TRBV7-2 and J usage is TRBJ1-1, with D unclear. V was pared by 7 bases and J by 5 bases, with 11 bases between. The CDR3 spans 12 residues. Germline V CDR1 and CDR2: SGHTA, FQGNSA. CDR3 DNA: TGTGCCAGCACTCCCCAATGGACTGAAGCTTTCTTT. Residues: CASTPQWTEAFF.

This clonotype has ten or more counts. The chain recombines TRBV7-9 with TRBJ1-1, with D unclear. The CDR3 runs 13 residues. The germline gives CDR1 SEHNR, CDR2 FQNEAQ (reference sequence). The V end lost 1 base, the J end lost 7 bases, and 10 bases lay between the germline ends. This CDR3 reads CASSLGGKNEAFF. CDR3 DNA: TGTGCCAGCAGCTTAGGGGGAAAGAATGAAGCTTTCTTT.

The V call is TRBV4-1, the J call TRBJ1-1, with D tentatively TRBD1 (5 bases). Trimming cost V 4 bases and J 1 base, with 13 bases left between them. Germline V gene data show CDR1 as MGHRA and CDR2 as YSYEKL. This CDR3 comprises 15 residues. CDR3 loop: CASSPLSGWNTEAFF. The DNA of the CDR3 is TGCGCCAGCAGCCCACTGTCAGGGTGGAACACTGAAGCTTTCTTT.

There are many counts of this clonotype. This chain joins TRBV14 and TRBJ1-1; the D gene is possibly TRBD1 (5 bases). This CDR3 contains 14 residues. Trimming cost V 0 bases and J 10 bases, with 15 bases left between them. Germline CDR1 is SGHDN and CDR2 is FVKESK. This CDR3 reads CASSQEMVWGRAFF. CDR3 bases: TGTGCCAGCAGCCAAGAGATGGTGTGGGGGAGAGCTTTCTTT.

This clonotype was seen repeatedly, ten times or more. The chain is built from TRBV12-3 or TRBV12-4 and TRBJ1-3; unclear D gene. This CDR3 has 13 residues. Between the trimmed V and J ends, which lost 8 bases and 0 bases, there was a span of 8 bases. The CDR3 bases are TGTGCCAGCTTTGCCATCTCTGGAAACACCATATATTTT. Translation: CASFAISGNTIYF.

Notes on this clonotype: Being one base from a much bigger clone, this may be a read error. CDR3 bases: TGTGCCAGCAGGGGACAGAAGAACACTGAAGCTTTCTTT. Its translation: CASRGQKNTEAFF. This chain connects TRBV6-1 to TRBJ1-1; TRBD1 agrees at 7 bases. Trimming took 6 bases from V and 1 from J; bases not matched to a gene: 2. CDR3 length: 13 amino acids. In germline, CDR1 is MNHNS, CDR2 SASEGT.

The chain has TRBV12-3 or TRBV12-4 and TRBJ1-2, with TRBD1 matching 10 bases. The junction had 2 bases not matched to a gene; V was cut back by 5 bases and J by 8 bases. The CDR3 extends over 12 amino acids. The CDR3, as DNA: TGTGCCAGCAGTAGGACAGGGGGAGGCTACACCTTC. The encoded protein is CASSRTGGGYTF.

This clonotype was picked up a small number of times. V usage is TRBV6-6 and J usage is TRBJ2-3; TRBD2 matches at 16 bases. Germline lookup yields CDR1 MNHNY and CDR2 SVGAGI (reference sequence). With 6 bases clipped from V and 5 bases from J, the junction kept 11 bases outside the gene matches. The CDR3 spans 18 residues. The CDR3 spells CASRQGLAGGPKRDTQYF. The CDR3 nucleotides are TGTGCCAGCAGGCAGGGACTAGCGGGAGGGCCAAAGAGAGATACGCAGTATTTT.

CDR3 region: CASSADNNNEQFF. In nucleotides, the CDR3 is TGTGCCAGCAGCGCGGACAATAACAATGAGCAGTTCTTC. This sequence joins TRBV7-9 and TRBJ2-1; tentative D call: TRBD1 (5 bases). CDR1 is SEHNR and CDR2 is FQNEAQ in the germline V gene (reference sequence). V was cut by 5 bases and J by 5 bases, with 10 bases left in between. The CDR3 is made up of 13 amino acids.

V gene TRBV5-6 combines with J gene TRBJ1-2; D may be TRBD1 (6 bases). The CDR3 is 14 amino acids. CDR1 and CDR2 (germline): SGHDT, YYEEEE. Trimming cost V 2 bases and J 6 bases, with 14 bases left between them. CDR3 nucleotide sequence: TGTGCCAGCAGCTTATTGTCAGGGGCCGATGGCTACACCTTC. Its translation: CASSLLSGADGYTF.

This clonotype was seen a handful of times. This chain links TRBV12-3 or TRBV12-4 with TRBJ1-1; D ambiguous. The V end lost 6 bases, the J end lost 0 bases, and 14 bases lay between the germline ends. The CDR3 is 15 amino acids. CDR3 amino acids: CASSHPGLLNTEAFF. In DNA form, the CDR3 reads TGTGCCAGCAGCCACCCCGGACTCCTGAACACTGAAGCTTTCTTT.

This clonotype was seen only a few times. J is TRBJ2-6 and V is TRBV7-2; 7 nucleotides agree with TRBD1. The CDR3 is made up of 17 amino acids. The ends lost 1 base at V and 4 bases at J; junction bases unmatched: 7. Germline V gene data show CDR1 as SGHTA and CDR2 as FQGNSA. CDR3 residues: CASSLGQGVRGANVLTF. In nucleotides, the CDR3 is TGTGCCAGCAGCTTAGGGCAGGGGGTGAGAGGGGCCAACGTCCTGACTTTC.